What follows describes a single TCR beta chain. Antigen: not known. This entry belongs to a study of cytomegalovirus exposure and HLA in healthy donors. Regarding the study as a whole: The dataset shows that most TCR sequences were rare, while some public TCRs occurred in many donors.

The donors were part of the validation cohort, which consisted of 120 subjects and was separate from the first cohort of 670 or so subjects. CDR3 length: 16 amino acids. Germline V gene lookup returns CDR1 MNHEY and CDR2 SMNVEV (reference sequence). V lost 5 bases, J lost 4 bases, and 20 bases lay in between. This table comes from immunoSEQ multiplex PCR, and its TCRdb copy is limited to in-frame clones, with some not included. The sample includes a few hundred thousand clones, 85% to 90% of them seen just once. The receptor was isolated from a woman between 18 and 29 years old in good health and CMV-seronegative. This sequence joins TRBV27 and TRBJ1-1, with D possibly being TRBD1 (6 bases). The sequenced sample consisted of PBMCs. The DNA of the CDR3 is TGTGCCAGCAGTCCATATAGGGGGGGCGTGGGCACTGAAGCTTTCTTT. This gives the protein CASSPYRGGVGTEAFF.